The sequence of this TCR beta chain was determined in a study of beta chain features in type 1 diabetes. Points from the study as a whole: Naive, central memory and Treg TCRB repertoires appeared more alike in patients than in healthy donors. Moderate yet significant TCRB CDR3 shortening was seen in Type 1 diabetes patients in all four CD4+ subsets. Insertion counts at VDJ junctions were lower in type 1 diabetes patients, who also showed more deletions there.

Expressed TCRB transcripts were sequenced because the entire RNA isolate underwent reverse transcription. Sequencing was performed with immunoSEQ multiplex PCR; in TCRdb, only in-frame clones are kept and a portion is missing. The data show a few hundred thousand clones, 16% seen once. This clone turned up a few times. Antigen: not known. The CDR3 is 16 amino acids. Germline CDR1 and CDR2: SGHTA and FQGNSA. V shed 2 bases and J shed 4 bases, with 15 bases lying between them. The receptor was isolated from a man aged 25 to 40 with type 1 diabetes. The sequencing input was naive CD4+ T cells from blood. The rearrangement joins TRBV7-2 to TRBJ2-1; D possibly corresponds to TRBD1 (5 bases). The CDR3 coding sequence is TGTGCCAGCAGCTTAACCCCTGATAGGGGATACAATGAGCAGTTCTTC. Protein: CASSLTPDRGYNEQFF.